This TCR beta chain derives from a study of blood T cell repertoires in COVID-19. Study information: Samples of COVID-19 (acute and convalescent) were obtained from the United States, Italy and Spain. The cDNA or gDNA used as material had been derived from T cells, B-cell-depleted T cells, or PBMCs.

A few counts support this clone. Libraries were prepared by immunoSEQ multiplex PCR; TCRdb keeps only in-frame clonotypes and omits some of them. Of about 360,000 clones listed, roughly 80% are singletons. CDR1 is KGHSH, CDR2 LQKENI, per germline. The CDR3 is made up of 15 amino acids. Losses at the gene ends were 3 bases for V and 4 bases for J; bases not matched to a gene: 5. V is TRBV18 and J is TRBJ1-3; the match to TRBD1 covers 8 bases. The sample comprised peripheral blood. The origin of this receptor is a human donor with acute or convalescent COVID-19. The donor label of this sample is uncertain. In DNA, the CDR3 is TGTGCCAGCTCACCCCGGACAGGGCGGGGAAACACCATATATTTT. Translated, it gives CASSPRTGRGNTIYF.